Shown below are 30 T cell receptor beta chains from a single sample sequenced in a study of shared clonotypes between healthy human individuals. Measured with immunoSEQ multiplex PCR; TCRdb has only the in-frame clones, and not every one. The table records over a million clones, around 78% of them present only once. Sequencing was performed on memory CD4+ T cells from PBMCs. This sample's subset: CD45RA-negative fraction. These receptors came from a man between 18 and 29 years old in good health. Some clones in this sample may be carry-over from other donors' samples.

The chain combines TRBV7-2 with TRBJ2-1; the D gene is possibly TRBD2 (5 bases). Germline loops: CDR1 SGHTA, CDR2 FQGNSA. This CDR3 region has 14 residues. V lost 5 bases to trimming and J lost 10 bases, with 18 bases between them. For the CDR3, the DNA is TGTGCCAGCAGCCAAACGGGAATCGTATGGGAGCAGTTCTTC. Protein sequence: CASSQTGIVWEQFF. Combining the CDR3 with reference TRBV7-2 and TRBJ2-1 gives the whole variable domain GAGVSQSPSNKVTEKGKDVELRCDPISGHTALYWYRQSLGQGLEFLIYFQGNSAPDKSGLPSDRFSAERTGGSVSTLTIQRTQQEDSAVYLCASSQTGIVWEQFFGPGTRLTVL.

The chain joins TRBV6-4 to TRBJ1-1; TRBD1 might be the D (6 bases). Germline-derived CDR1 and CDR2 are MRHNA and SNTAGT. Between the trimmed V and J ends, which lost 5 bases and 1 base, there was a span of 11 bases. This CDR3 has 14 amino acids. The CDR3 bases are TGTGCCAGCAGTCGTGAACAGGGGAACACTGAAGCTTTCTTT. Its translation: CASSREQGNTEAFF.

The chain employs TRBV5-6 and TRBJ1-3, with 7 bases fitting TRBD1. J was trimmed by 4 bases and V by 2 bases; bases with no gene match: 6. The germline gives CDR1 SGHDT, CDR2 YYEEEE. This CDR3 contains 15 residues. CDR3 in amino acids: CASSFQQGLGNTIYF. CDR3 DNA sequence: TGTGCCAGCAGCTTTCAACAGGGGCTCGGAAACACCATATATTTT.

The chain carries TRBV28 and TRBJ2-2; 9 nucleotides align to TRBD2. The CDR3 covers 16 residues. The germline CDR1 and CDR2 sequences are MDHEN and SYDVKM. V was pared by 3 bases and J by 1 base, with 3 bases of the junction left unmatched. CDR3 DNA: TGTGCCAGCAGTTTGGGGACTAGCCAGAACACCGGGGAGCTGTTTTTT. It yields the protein CASSLGTSQNTGELFF.

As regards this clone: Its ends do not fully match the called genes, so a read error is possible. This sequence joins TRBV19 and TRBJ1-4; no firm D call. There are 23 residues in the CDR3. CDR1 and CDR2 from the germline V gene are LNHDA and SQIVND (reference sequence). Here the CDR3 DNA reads TGTGCCAGAAGTAAGGGCCCCCACATTCCTATTCCAGACCGTCCCGCAACTAATGAAAAACTGTTTTTT. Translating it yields CARSKGPHIPIPDRPATNEKLFF.

The CDR3 nucleotides read TGTGCCAGTAGTATCAACAGGTTGGAGACAGATACGCAGTATTTT. It encodes CASSINRLETDTQYF. The rearrangement links TRBV19 to TRBJ2-3, with D possibly matching TRBD1 (5 bases). Deletions cut 3 bases from V and 3 bases from J, with 13 bases between. Germline CDR1 is LNHDA and CDR2 is SQIVND (reference sequence). The CDR3 totals 15 residues.

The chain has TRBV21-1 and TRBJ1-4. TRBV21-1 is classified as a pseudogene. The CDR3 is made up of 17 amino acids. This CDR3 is CASSKDRHSPGGEKLFF. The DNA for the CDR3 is TGTGCCAGCAGCAAAGATAGACACTCCCCGGGAGGTGAAAAACTGTTTTTT.

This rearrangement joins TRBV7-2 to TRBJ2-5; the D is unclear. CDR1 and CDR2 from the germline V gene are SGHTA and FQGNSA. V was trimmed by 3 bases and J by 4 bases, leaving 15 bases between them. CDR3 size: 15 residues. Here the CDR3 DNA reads TGTGCCAGCAGCTTTTATACCGGGTGGGGAGAGACCCAGTACTTC. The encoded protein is CASSFYTGWGETQYF.

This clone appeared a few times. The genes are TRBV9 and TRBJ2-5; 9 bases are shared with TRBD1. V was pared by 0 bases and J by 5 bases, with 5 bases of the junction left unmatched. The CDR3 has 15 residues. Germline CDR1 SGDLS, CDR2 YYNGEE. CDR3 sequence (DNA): TGTGCCAGCAGCGTAGGTGACAGGGGGTGGGAGACCCAGTACTTC. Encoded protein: CASSVGDRGWETQYF.

The CDR3 is CASSRRATAMNTEAFF. Written as DNA, the CDR3 is TGTGCCAGCAGTCGCCGAGCGACCGCCATGAACACTGAAGCTTTCTTT. The J gene is TRBJ1-1, the V gene TRBV5-6; D remains ambiguous. The CDR3 has 16 residues. V dropped 5 bases and J dropped 0 bases, with 17 bases sitting between them. CDR1 SGHDT and CDR2 YYEEEE come from the germline V gene. The full variable domain, rest sourced from reference TRBV5-6 and TRBJ1-1, is DAGVTQSPTHLIKTRGQQVTLRCSPKSGHDTVSWYQQALGQGPQFIFQYYEEEERQRGNFPDRFSGHQFPNYSSELNVNALLLGDSALYLCASSRRATAMNTEAFFGQGTRLTVV.

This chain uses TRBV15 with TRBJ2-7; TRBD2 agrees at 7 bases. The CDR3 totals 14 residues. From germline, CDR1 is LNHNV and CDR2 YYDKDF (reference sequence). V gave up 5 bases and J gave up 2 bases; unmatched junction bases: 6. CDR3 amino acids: CATSVERDAYEQYF. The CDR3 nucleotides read TGTGCCACCAGCGTAGAGCGGGATGCCTACGAGCAGTACTTC.

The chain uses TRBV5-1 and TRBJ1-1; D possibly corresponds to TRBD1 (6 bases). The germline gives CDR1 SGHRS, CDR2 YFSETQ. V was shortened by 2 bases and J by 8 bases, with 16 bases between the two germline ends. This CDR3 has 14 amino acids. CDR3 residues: CASSFDRTFREAFF. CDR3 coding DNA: TGCGCCAGCAGCTTCGACAGGACCTTCCGAGAAGCTTTCTTT.

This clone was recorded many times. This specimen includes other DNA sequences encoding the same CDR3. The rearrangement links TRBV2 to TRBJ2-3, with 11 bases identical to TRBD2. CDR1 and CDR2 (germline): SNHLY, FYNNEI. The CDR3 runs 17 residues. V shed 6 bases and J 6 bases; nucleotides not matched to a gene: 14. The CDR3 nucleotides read TGTGCCAGCAGCTTATATGGGGTAGCGGGAGGGCCGGATACGCAGTATTTT. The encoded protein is CASSLYGVAGGPDTQYF.

The CDR3 DNA follows: TGTGCCAGCAGCTTAGGGGACAGAGACACTGAAGCTTTCTTT. Translation: CASSLGDRDTEAFF. This chain joins TRBV7-6 and TRBJ1-1, with 7 bases aligning to TRBD1. After removal of 1 base from V and 3 bases from J, the junction contained 2 bases not matched to a gene. In germline, CDR1 is SGHVS, CDR2 FNYEAQ. The CDR3 is 14 amino acids.

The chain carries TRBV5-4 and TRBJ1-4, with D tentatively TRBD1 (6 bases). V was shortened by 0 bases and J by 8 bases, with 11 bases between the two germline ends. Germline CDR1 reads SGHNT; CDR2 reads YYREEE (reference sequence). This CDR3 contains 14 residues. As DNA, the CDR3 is TGTGCCAGCAGCTTGGCAGGGGTACCCGAAAAACTGTTTTTT. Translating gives CASSLAGVPEKLFF.

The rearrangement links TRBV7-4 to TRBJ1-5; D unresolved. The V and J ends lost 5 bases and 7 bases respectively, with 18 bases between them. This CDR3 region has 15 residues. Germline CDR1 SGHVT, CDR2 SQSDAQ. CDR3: CASSPREGERQPQHF. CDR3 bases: TGTGCCAGCAGCCCCCGGGAGGGCGAGAGACAGCCCCAGCATTTT.

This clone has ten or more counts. The CDR3 loop reads CASSPAGQLAKNIQYF. CDR3 coding DNA: TGCGCCAGCAGCCCCGCCGGGCAATTAGCCAAAAACATTCAGTACTTC. This chain uses TRBV5-1 with TRBJ2-4, with unresolved D. Deletions cut 4 bases from V and 0 bases from J, with 14 bases between. Germline CDR1 is SGHRS and CDR2 is YFSETQ. This CDR3 has 16 amino acids.

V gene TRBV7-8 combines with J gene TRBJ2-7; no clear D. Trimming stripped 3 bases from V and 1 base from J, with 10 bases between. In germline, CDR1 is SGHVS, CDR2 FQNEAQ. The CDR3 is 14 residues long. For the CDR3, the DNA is TGTGCCAGCAGCTTCCGATCTCTTTCCTACGAGCAGTACTTC. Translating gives CASSFRSLSYEQYF.

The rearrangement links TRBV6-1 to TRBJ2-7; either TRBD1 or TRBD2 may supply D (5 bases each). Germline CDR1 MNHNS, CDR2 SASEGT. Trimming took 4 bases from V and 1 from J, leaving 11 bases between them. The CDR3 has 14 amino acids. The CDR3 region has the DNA TGTGCCAGCAGTGCCAGGGACCGGTCCTACGAGCAGTACTTC. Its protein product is CASSARDRSYEQYF.

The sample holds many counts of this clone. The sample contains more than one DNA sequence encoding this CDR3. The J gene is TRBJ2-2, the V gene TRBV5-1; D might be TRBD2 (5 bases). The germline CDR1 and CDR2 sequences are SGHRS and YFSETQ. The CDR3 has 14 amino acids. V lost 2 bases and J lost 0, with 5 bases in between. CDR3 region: CASSLLANTGELFF. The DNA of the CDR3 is TGCGCCAGCAGCTTACTAGCGAACACCGGGGAGCTGTTTTTT.

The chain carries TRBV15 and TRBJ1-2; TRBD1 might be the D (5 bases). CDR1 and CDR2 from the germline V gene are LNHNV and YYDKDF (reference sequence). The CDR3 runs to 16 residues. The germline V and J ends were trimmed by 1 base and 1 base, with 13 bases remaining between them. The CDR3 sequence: CATSRGAGPGNYGYTF. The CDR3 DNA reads TGTGCCACCAGCAGAGGGGCAGGGCCGGGTAACTATGGCTACACCTTC.

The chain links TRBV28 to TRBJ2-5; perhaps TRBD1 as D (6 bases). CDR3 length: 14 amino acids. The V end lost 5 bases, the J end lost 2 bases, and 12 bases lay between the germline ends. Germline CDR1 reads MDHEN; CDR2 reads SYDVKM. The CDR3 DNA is TGTGCCAGCAGTCTTGGGACATTTCAAGAGACCCAGTACTTC. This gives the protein CASSLGTFQETQYF.

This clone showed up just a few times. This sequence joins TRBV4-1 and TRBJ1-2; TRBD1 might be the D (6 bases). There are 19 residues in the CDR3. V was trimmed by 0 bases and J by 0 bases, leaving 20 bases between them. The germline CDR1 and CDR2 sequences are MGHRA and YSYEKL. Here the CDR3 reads CASSQDGGIGQKSNYGYTF. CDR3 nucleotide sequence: TGCGCCAGCAGCCAAGATGGGGGCATAGGACAGAAGTCTAACTATGGCTACACCTTC.

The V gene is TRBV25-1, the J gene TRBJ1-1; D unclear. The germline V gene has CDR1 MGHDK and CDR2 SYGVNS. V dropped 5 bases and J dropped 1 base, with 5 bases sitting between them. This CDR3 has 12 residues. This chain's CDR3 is CASSSTNTEAFF. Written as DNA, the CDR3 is TGTGCCAGCAGTAGTACGAACACTGAAGCTTTCTTT.

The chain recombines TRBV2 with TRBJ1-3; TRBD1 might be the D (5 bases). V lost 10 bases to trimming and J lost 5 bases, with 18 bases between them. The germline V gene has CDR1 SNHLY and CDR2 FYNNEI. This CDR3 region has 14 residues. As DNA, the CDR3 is TGTGCCACTTCCACTAGTCGGGGGAGAAACACCATATATTTT. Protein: CATSTSRGRNTIYF.

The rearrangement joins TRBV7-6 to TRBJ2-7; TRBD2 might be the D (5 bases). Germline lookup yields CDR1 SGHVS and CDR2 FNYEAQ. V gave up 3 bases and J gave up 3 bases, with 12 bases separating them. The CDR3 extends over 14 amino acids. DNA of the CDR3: TGTGCCAGCAGCTTCGGACTCGACTACTACGAGCAGTACTTC. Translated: CASSFGLDYYEQYF.

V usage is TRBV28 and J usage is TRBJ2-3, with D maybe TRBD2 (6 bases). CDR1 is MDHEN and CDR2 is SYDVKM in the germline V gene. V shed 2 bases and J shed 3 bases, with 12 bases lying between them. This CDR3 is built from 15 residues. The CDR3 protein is CASSLGNGRTDTQYF. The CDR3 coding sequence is TGTGCCAGCAGTTTAGGGAACGGGAGAACAGATACGCAGTATTTT.

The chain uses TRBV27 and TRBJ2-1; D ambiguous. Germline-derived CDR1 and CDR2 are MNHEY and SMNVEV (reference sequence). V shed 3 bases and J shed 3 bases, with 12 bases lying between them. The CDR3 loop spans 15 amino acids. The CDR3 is CASSFRLRVYNEQFF. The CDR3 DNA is TGTGCCAGCAGTTTCCGTCTCCGGGTCTACAATGAGCAGTTCTTC.

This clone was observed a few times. Here the CDR3 reads CASSLLQPNSPLHF. The CDR3 region has the DNA TGTGCCAGCAGCTTATTACAACCCAATTCACCCCTCCACTTT. The rearrangement links TRBV7-9 to TRBJ1-6; D not certain. Germline CDR1 and CDR2: SEHNR and FQNEAQ (reference sequence). V lost 2 bases to trimming and J lost 7 bases, with 9 bases between them. The CDR3 totals 14 residues.

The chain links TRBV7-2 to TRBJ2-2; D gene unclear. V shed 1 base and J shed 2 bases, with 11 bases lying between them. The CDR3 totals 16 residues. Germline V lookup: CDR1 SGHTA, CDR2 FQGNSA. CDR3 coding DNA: TGTGCCAGCAGCTTAGGTCTTGGCAGAAACACCGGGGAGCTGTTTTTT. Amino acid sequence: CASSLGLGRNTGELFF.